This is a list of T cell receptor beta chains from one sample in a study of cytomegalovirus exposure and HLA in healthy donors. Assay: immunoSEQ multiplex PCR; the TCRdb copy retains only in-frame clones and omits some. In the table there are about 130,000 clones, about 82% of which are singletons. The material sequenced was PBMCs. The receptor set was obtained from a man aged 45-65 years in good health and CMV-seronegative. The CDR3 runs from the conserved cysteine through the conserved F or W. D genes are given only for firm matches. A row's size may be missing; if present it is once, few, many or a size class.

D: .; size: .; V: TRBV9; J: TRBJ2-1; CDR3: CASSVATRDYNEQFF; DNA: TGTGCCAGCAGCGTAGCGACTAGAGATTACAATGAGCAGTTCTTC
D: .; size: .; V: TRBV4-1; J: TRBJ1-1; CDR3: CASSQVVRTPREAFF; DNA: TGCGCCAGCAGCCAAGTAGTAAGGACTCCTCGTGAAGCTTTCTTT
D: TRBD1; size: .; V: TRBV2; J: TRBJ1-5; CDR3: CASSGDRPLPNQPQHF; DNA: TGTGCCAGCAGCGGGGACAGACCCCTCCCCAATCAGCCCCAGCATTTT
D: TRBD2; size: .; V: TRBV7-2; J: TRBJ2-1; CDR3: CASSRTSGGEYNEQFF; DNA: TGTGCCAGCAGCCGGACTAGCGGGGGGGAGTACAATGAGCAGTTCTTC
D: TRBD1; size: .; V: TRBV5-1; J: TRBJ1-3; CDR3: CASSSDRGTGNTIYF; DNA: TGCGCCAGCAGCTCGGACAGGGGGACTGGAAACACCATATATTTT
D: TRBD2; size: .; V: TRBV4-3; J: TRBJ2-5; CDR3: CASSQDRQRGGRDF; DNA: TGCGCCAGCAGCCAAGATCGACAGCGGGGAGGGCGGGACTTC
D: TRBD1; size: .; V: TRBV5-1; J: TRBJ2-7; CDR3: CASSSFLGRGRNEQYF; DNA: TGCGCCAGCAGCTCCTTTCTGGGCAGGGGGCGAAACGAGCAGTACTTC
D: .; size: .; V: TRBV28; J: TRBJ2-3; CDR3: CASSLPGHGEDTQYF; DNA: TGTGCCAGCAGTCTACCAGGACACGGCGAAGATACGCAGTATTTT
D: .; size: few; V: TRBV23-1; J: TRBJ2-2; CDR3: CASSHGETNTGELFF; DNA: TGCGCCAGCAGTCACGGGGAGACGAACACCGGGGAGCTGTTTTTT
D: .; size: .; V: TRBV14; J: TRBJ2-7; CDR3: CASSQAKNYEQYF; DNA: TGTGCCAGCAGCCAAGCCAAAAACTACGAGCAGTACTTC
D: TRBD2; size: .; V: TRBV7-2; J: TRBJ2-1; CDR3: CASSTRVLAGGLLFF; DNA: TGTGCCAGCAGCACAAGGGTCCTAGCGGGGGGGCTTTTGTTCTTC
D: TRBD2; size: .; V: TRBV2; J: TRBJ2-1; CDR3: CASSRDYRYGLPNEQFF; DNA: TGTGCCAGCAGTCGGGACTATAGATACGGGCTCCCCAATGAGCAGTTCTTC
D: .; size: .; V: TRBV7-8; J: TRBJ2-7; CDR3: CASIHQGAEQYF; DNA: TGTGCCAGCATTCACCAGGGCGCCGAGCAGTACTTC
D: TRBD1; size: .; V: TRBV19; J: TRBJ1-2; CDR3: CASSRTGDYGYTF; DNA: TGTGCCAGTAGTAGGACAGGCGACTATGGCTACACCTTC
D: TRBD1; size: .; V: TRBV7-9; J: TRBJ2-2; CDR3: CSSSFGTGVYTGELFF; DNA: TGTTCCAGCAGCTTTGGGACAGGGGTATACACCGGGGAGCTGTTTTTT
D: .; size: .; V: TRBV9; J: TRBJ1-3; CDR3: CASSAGGGSGNTIYF; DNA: TGTGCCAGCAGCGCCGGGGGAGGCTCTGGAAACACCATATATTTT
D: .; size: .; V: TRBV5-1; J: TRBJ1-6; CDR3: CASSAGQNNSPLHF; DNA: TGCGCCAGCAGCGCCGGACAGAATAATTCACCCCTCCACTTT
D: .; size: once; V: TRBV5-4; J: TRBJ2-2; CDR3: CASSSGRIGTNTGELFF; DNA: TGTGCCAGCAGCAGCGGACGGATTGGTACAAACACCGGGGAGCTGTTTTTT
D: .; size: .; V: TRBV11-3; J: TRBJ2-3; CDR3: CASSSEGTGADTQYF; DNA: TGTGCCAGCAGCTCCGAGGGGACGGGAGCAGATACGCAGTATTTT
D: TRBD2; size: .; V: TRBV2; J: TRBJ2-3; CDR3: CATSSGALTDTQYF; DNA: TGTGCCACATCTAGCGGGGCTCTGACAGATACGCAGTATTTT
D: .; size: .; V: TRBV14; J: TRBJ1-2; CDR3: CASSQLTTNYGYTF; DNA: TGTGCCAGCAGCCAACTGACAACTAACTATGGCTACACCTTC
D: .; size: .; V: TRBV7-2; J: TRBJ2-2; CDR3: CASSRDFYTGELFF; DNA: TGTGCCAGCAGCCGGGACTTTTACACCGGGGAGCTGTTTTTT
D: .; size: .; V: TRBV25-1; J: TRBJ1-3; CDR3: CASSHFTESGNTIYF; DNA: TGTGCCAGCAGTCATTTTACCGAGTCTGGAAACACCATATATTTT
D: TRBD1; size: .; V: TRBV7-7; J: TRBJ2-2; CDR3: CASSRTGIFTGELFF; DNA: TGTGCCAGCAGCCGGACAGGGATATTCACCGGGGAGCTGTTTTTT
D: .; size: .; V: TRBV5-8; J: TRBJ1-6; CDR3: CASSRVLGNSPLHF; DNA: TGTGCCAGCAGCCGGGTCCTCGGCAATTCACCCCTCCACTTT
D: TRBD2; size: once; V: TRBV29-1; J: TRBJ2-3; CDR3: CSARLANPDTQYF; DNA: TGCAGCGCTAGACTAGCGAACCCCGATACGCAGTATTTT
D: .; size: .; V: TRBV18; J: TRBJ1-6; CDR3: CASSPLGSSYNSPLHF; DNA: TGTGCCAGCTCACCATTAGGGAGCTCCTATAATTCACCCCTCCACTTT
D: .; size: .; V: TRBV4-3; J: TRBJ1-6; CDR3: CASSQEAGRNSPLHF; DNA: TGCGCCAGCAGCCAAGAGGCAGGGAGGAATTCACCCCTCCACTTT
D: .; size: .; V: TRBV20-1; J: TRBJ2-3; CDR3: CSASFADTQYF; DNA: TGCAGTGCCTCTTTTGCAGATACGCAGTATTTT
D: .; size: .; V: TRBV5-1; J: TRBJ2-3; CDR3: CASNPQGEGTDTQYF; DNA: TGCGCCAGCAATCCACAGGGCGAAGGCACAGATACGCAGTATTTT
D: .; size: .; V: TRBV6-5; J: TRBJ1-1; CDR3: CASGSGVSAEAFF; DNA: TGTGCCAGCGGTTCGGGGGTGTCGGCTGAAGCTTTCTTT
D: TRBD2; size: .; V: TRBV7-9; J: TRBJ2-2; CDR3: CSSSSTSGGALELFF; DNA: TGTTCCAGCAGCTCGACTAGCGGGGGGGCCTTGGAGCTGTTTTTT
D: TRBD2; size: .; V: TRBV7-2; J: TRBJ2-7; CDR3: CASSLEGLASYEQYF; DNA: TGTGCCAGCAGCTTAGAGGGACTAGCTTCCTACGAGCAGTACTTC
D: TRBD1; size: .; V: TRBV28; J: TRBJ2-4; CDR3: CASSLTGQVKNIQYF; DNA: TGTGCCAGCAGCTTGACTGGACAGGTCAAAAACATTCAGTACTTC
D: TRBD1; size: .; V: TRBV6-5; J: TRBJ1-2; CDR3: CASTGTGGHYGYTF; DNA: TGTGCCAGCACAGGGACAGGGGGGCACTATGGCTACACCTTC
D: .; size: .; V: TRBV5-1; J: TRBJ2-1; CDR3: CASSLGQGYDNEQFF; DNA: TGCGCCAGCAGCTTGGGGCAGGGGTACGACAATGAGCAGTTCTTC
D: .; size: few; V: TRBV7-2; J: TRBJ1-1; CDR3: CASSSTGAEAFF; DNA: TGTGCCAGCAGCTCGACAGGTGCTGAAGCTTTCTTT
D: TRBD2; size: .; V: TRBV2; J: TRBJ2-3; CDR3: CASGTSGGAGLDTQYF; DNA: TGTGCCAGCGGGACTAGCGGGGGGGCCGGTCTAGATACGCAGTATTTT
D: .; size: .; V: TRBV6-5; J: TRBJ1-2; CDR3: CASSSLQGNYGYTF; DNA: TGTGCCAGCAGTTCCCTACAGGGCAACTATGGCTACACCTTC
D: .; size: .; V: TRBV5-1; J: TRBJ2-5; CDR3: CASSSQGGNQETQYF; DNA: TGCGCCAGCAGCTCGCAGGGTGGGAACCAAGAGACCCAGTACTTC
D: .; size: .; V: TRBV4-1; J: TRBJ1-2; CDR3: CASSQDEGMGVYGYTF; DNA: TGCGCCAGCAGCCAAGATGAGGGTATGGGCGTCTATGGCTACACCTTC
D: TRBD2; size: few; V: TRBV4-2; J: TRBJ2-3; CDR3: CASTSGSGTDTQYF; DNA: TGTGCCAGCACTAGCGGGTCGGGCACAGATACGCAGTATTTT
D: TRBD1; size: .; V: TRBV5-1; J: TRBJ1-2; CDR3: CASSGDRGYGYTF; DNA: TGCGCCAGCTCTGGGGACAGAGGCTATGGCTACACCTTC
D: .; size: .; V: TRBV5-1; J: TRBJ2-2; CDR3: CASSLAFDTGELFF; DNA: TGCGCCAGCAGCTTGGCCTTTGACACCGGGGAGCTGTTTTTT
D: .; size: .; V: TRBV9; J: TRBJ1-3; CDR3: CASSVDLPDHPGNTIYF; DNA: TGTGCCAGCAGCGTAGATCTACCTGATCACCCAGGAAACACCATATATTTT
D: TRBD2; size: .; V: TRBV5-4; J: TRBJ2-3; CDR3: CASSLWTSGGADTQYF; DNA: TGTGCCAGCAGCCTCTGGACTAGCGGGGGGGCAGATACGCAGTATTTT
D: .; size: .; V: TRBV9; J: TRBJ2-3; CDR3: CASSVGTVSTDTQYF; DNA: TGTGCCAGCAGCGTAGGTACAGTTAGCACAGATACGCAGTATTTT